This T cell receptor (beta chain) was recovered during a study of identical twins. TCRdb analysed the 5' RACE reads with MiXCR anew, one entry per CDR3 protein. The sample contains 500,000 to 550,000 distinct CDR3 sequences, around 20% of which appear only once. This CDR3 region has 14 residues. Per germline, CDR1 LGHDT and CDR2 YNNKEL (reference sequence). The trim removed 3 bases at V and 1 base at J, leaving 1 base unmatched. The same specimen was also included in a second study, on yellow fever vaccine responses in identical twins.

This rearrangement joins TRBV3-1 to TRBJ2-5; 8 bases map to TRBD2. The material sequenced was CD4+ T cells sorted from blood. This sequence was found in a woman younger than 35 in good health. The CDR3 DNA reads TGTGCCAGCAGCCACGGACTAGCCCAAGAGACCCAGTACTTC. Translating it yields CASSHGLAQETQYF.